Listed here are 25 T cell receptor beta chains from one sample, sequenced in a study of Tregs in tolerant kidney transplant recipients. The table came from immunoSEQ multiplex PCR; TCRdb's copy has only in-frame clones and leaves some out. The profile shows 100,000 to 150,000 clones, 92% of them singletons. Sequencing was done on a sample of CD4+ T cells from blood. The receptors derive from a human donor in good health.

This chain joins TRBV7-6 and TRBJ2-1, with TRBD2 matching 9 bases. The ends lost 0 bases at V and 7 bases at J; junction bases unmatched: 13. Germline values: CDR1 SGHVS, CDR2 FNYEAQ. This CDR3 comprises 18 residues. The CDR3 loop reads CASSLAGAGGPLINEQFF. The CDR3 DNA follows: TGTGCCAGCAGCTTAGCGGGGGCGGGAGGGCCACTAATTAATGAGCAGTTCTTC.

The V and J genes are TRBV5-1 and TRBJ1-1; 9 bases align to TRBD1. The germline V gene encodes CDR1 SGHRS and CDR2 YFSETQ. CDR3 size: 14 residues. With V trimmed by 4 bases and J by 1 base, 2 bases remained unmatched. The CDR3 DNA sequence: TGCGCCAGCAGCCCGGGACAGGGGAACACTGAAGCTTTCTTT. It yields the protein CASSPGQGNTEAFF.

The rearrangement uses TRBV7-9 and TRBJ1-2; 7 nucleotides match TRBD1. Germline-derived CDR1 and CDR2 are SEHNR and FQNEAQ (reference sequence). The CDR3 is made up of 14 amino acids. The ends lost 1 base at V and 5 bases at J; junction bases unmatched: 4. CDR3 DNA sequence: TGTGCCAGCAGCTTAGGACAGGGATCGTATGGCTACACCTTC. Its protein is CASSLGQGSYGYTF. The variable domain in full, completed from reference TRBV7-9 and TRBJ1-2, reads DTGVSQNPRHKITKRGQNVTFRCDPISEHNRLYWYRQTLGQGPEFLTYFQNEAQLEKSRLLSDRFSAERPKGSFSTLEIQRTEQGDSAMYLCASSLGQGSYGYTFGSGTRLTVV.

The chain recombines TRBV9 with TRBJ2-2, with D maybe TRBD2 (6 bases). The V end was cut by 3 bases, the J end by 6 bases, with 9 bases between. The germline CDR1 and CDR2 sequences are SGDLS and YYNGEE. There are 13 residues in the CDR3. The CDR3 here is CASSAPGAGELFF. CDR3 bases: TGTGCCAGCAGCGCCCCGGGGGCCGGGGAGCTGTTTTTT.

The chain combines TRBV29-1 with TRBJ1-2, with D uncertain. The CDR3 has 13 amino acids. Trimming took 2 bases from V and 5 from J, leaving 12 bases between them. The germline CDR1 and CDR2 sequences are SQVTM and ANQGSEA. The CDR3 DNA follows: TGCAGCGTTGAAAACGTAGGCCCTTATGGCTACACCTTC. This translates into CSVENVGPYGYTF.

The chain is built from TRBV11-2 and TRBJ1-2; TRBD1 is a possible D gene (5 bases). V was cut by 4 bases and J by 5 bases, with 17 bases left in between. The CDR3 covers 15 residues. Germline CDR1 SGHAT, CDR2 FQNNGV. The CDR3 here is CASSSGTARGYGYTF. The DNA for the CDR3 is TGTGCCAGCAGCTCCGGGACCGCTAGAGGATATGGCTACACCTTC.

The genes are TRBV11-2 and TRBJ1-1; 10 bases match TRBD1. V was pared by 3 bases and J by 7 bases, with 2 bases of the junction left unmatched. The CDR3 has 13 amino acids. CDR1 is SGHAT and CDR2 is FQNNGV in the germline V gene. CDR3 protein: CASSFRDRGEAFF. In DNA form, the CDR3 reads TGTGCCAGCAGCTTCCGGGACAGGGGTGAAGCTTTCTTT.

This chain uses TRBV30 with TRBJ2-7; tentatively, D is TRBD2 (6 bases). CDR3 length: 14 amino acids. V was trimmed by 0 bases and J by 7 bases, leaving 16 bases between them. Germline V lookup: CDR1 GTSNPN, CDR2 SVGIG (reference sequence). CDR3 loop: CAWSVLAGSVEQYF. In DNA form, the CDR3 reads TGTGCCTGGAGTGTACTAGCAGGAAGTGTGGAGCAGTACTTC.

This chain joins TRBV19 and TRBJ2-5, with D maybe TRBD2 (5 bases). The CDR3 is 16 amino acids. The V gene's germline CDR1 is LNHDA and CDR2 SQIVND (reference sequence). Trimming removed 3 bases from V and 5 bases from J, with 19 bases in between. This chain's CDR3 is CASSIGGVHRGETQYF. The CDR3 DNA sequence: TGTGCCAGTAGTATCGGCGGCGTCCACCGAGGGGAGACCCAGTACTTC.

This chain links TRBV2 with TRBJ1-4, with 12 bases identical to TRBD1. This CDR3 is 17 amino acids long. Germline V gene sequence: CDR1 SNHLY, CDR2 FYNNEI. Trimming cost V 3 bases and J 8 bases; bases outside gene matches: 10. The chain's CDR3 is CASSEGPPGTGGEKLFF. The CDR3 region has the DNA TGTGCCAGCAGTGAGGGACCCCCAGGGACAGGGGGCGAAAAACTGTTTTTT.

The gene calls are TRBV15 and TRBJ1-3; tentative D call: TRBD1 (6 bases). From germline, CDR1 is LNHNV and CDR2 YYDKDF (reference sequence). Trimming left V 0 bases short and J 10 bases short, with 16 bases between. This CDR3 spans 15 amino acids. The chain's CDR3 is CATSRDLGGLRTIYF. Written as DNA, the CDR3 is TGTGCCACCAGCAGAGATCTGGGGGGGCTACGGACCATATATTTT.

In its sample, this clone was seen once. The chain couples TRBV5-4 to TRBJ2-5; D unclear. The CDR3 is 14 amino acids. V was pared by 0 bases and J by 3 bases, with 9 bases between. CDR1 and CDR2 from the germline V gene are SGHNT and YYREEE (reference sequence). The DNA for the CDR3 is TGTGCCAGCAGCTTGGCCCACCAGGAAGAGACCCAGTACTTC. This sequence encodes CASSLAHQEETQYF.

A word on this clone: An end of the junction differs from the germline gene, which may be a read error. V and J are TRBV7-7 and TRBJ1-1; the D is unclear. This CDR3 comprises 13 residues. Germline lookup yields CDR1 SSHAT and CDR2 FNYEAQ (reference sequence). CDR3 protein: CASSLNTRTEAFF. In nucleotides, the CDR3 is TGTGCTAGCAGCTTGAATACACGCACTGAAGCTTTCTTT.

The chain joins TRBV5-1 to TRBJ2-5, with D possibly being TRBD2 (6 bases). This CDR3 has 13 residues. Trimming took off 4 bases at V and 2 bases at J, with 9 bases between the two ends. Germline CDR1 is SGHRS and CDR2 is YFSETQ. The CDR3 DNA is TGCGCCAGCAGCGGGACTGGACAAGAGACCCAGTACTTC. It translates to CASSGTGQETQYF. Full variable domain (rest looked up from reference TRBV5-1 and TRBJ2-5): KAGVTQTPRYLIKTRGQQVTLSCSPISGHRSVSWYQQTPGQGLQFLFEYFSETQRNKGNFPGRFSGRQFSNSRSEMNVSTLELGDSALYLCASSGTGQETQYFGPGTRLLVL.

V is TRBV11-3 and J is TRBJ2-1, with D possibly TRBD2 on 5 matching bases. This CDR3 is built from 14 residues. Germline V lookup: CDR1 SGHNT, CDR2 YENEEA. Trimming pared 0 bases from V and 7 bases from J, leaving 10 bases between. As DNA, the CDR3 is TGTGCCAGCAGCTTAGATGGACTGATGAATGAGCAGTTCTTC. This sequence encodes CASSLDGLMNEQFF.

This sequence joins TRBV11-2 and TRBJ1-1; TRBD1 is a possible D gene (6 bases). Germline CDR1 and CDR2: SGHAT and FQNNGV. Trimming removed 1 base from V and 0 bases from J, with 18 bases in between. The CDR3 sequence is 18 residues long. CDR3: CASSLGWGQFPMNTEAFF. CDR3 nucleotides: TGTGCCAGCAGCTTAGGATGGGGGCAGTTCCCTATGAACACTGAAGCTTTCTTT.

V usage is TRBV13 and J usage is TRBJ2-1; 9 positions match TRBD2. Per germline, CDR1 PRHDT and CDR2 FYEKMQ (reference sequence). V was pared by 5 bases and J by 5 bases, with 7 bases of the junction left unmatched. This CDR3 contains 15 residues. CDR3 DNA sequence: TGTGCCAGCAGCGCAGACAGCGGGGGGAACAATGAGCAGTTCTTC. The encoded protein is CASSADSGGNNEQFF.

V usage is TRBV27 and J usage is TRBJ2-2; 11 bases line up with TRBD2. Germline lookup yields CDR1 MNHEY and CDR2 SMNVEV (reference sequence). This CDR3 has 17 residues. The J segment lost 6 bases and the V segment lost 3 bases, leaving 9 bases of the junction unmatched. CDR3 sequence (DNA): TGTGCCAGCAGTTTTTCCGGACTAGCGGGTCCCGCCGGGGAGCTGTTTTTT. This gives the protein CASSFSGLAGPAGELFF.

The chain couples TRBV18 to TRBJ1-1; tentatively, D is TRBD1 (6 bases). CDR1 and CDR2 (germline): KGHSH, LQKENI. Trimming stripped 8 bases from V and 1 base from J, with 20 bases between. The CDR3 has 16 amino acids. The CDR3 reads CASTRGPIVTNTEAFF. The CDR3 coding sequence is TGTGCCAGCACCAGGGGCCCGATAGTGACGAACACTGAAGCTTTCTTT.

The genes are TRBV7-9 and TRBJ1-6; D ambiguous. The CDR3 spans 15 residues. Germline CDR1 SEHNR, CDR2 FQNEAQ (reference sequence). V lost 2 bases and J 7 bases, leaving 12 bases between the germline ends. For the CDR3, the DNA is TGTGCCAGCAGCTTATACTTGGCCCAGAATTCACCCCTCCACTTT. Its protein product is CASSLYLAQNSPLHF.

The genes are TRBV9 and TRBJ2-1, with D unresolved. V gave up 0 bases and J gave up 0 bases, with 10 bases separating them. The CDR3 contains 16 residues. The germline CDR1 and CDR2 sequences are SGDLS and YYNGEE. The CDR3 region has the DNA TGTGCCAGCAGCGTAGACCCGAGGAGCTCCTACAATGAGCAGTTCTTC. It encodes CASSVDPRSSYNEQFF.

V is TRBV21-1 and J is TRBJ2-7; the table calls TRBD2, which could not be checked here. TRBV21-1 is deemed a pseudogene. CDR3 length equals 15 residues. CDR3 protein: CASSKGTSGTYEQYF. As DNA, the CDR3 is TGTGCCAGCAGCAAAGGGACTAGCGGGACCTACGAGCAGTACTTC.

The rearrangement joins TRBV5-1 to TRBJ2-3; D unresolved. CDR1 SGHRS and CDR2 YFSETQ come from the germline V gene. V was shortened by 3 bases and J by 14 bases, with 22 bases between the two germline ends. The CDR3 sequence is 14 residues long. The CDR3 loop reads CASSSPSLGGSWYF. The CDR3 nucleotides read TGCGCCAGCAGCTCCCCGAGTCTTGGCGGTAGTTGGTATTTT.

The chain links TRBV9 to TRBJ2-1; D is undetermined. The germline CDR1 and CDR2 sequences are SGDLS and YYNGEE. V was pared by 0 bases and J by 3 bases, with 7 bases between. The CDR3 covers 14 residues. The CDR3 DNA is TGTGCCAGCAGCGTAGCTACCGGCTACAATGAGCAGTTCTTC. Amino acid sequence: CASSVATGYNEQFF.

The CDR3 DNA reads as TGTGCCAGCAGTCCCGGGACAGGGGGCGAGCAGTACTTC. Translated, it gives CASSPGTGGEQYF. The chain combines TRBV2 with TRBJ2-7; 11 nucleotides match TRBD1. Per germline, CDR1 SNHLY and CDR2 FYNNEI. The CDR3 covers 13 residues. The V segment lost 5 bases and the J segment 6 bases; nucleotides outside the gene matches: 3.